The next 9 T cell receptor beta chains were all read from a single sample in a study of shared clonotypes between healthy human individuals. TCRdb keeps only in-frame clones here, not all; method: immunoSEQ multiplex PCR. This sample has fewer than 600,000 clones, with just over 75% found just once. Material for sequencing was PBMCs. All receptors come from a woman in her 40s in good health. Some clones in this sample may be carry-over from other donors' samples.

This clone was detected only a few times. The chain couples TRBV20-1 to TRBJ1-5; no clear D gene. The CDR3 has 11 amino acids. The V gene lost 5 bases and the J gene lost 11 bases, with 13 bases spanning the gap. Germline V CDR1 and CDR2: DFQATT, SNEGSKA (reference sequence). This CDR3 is CSAEESVTQHF. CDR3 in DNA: TGCAGTGCTGAAGAATCAGTGACCCAGCATTTT.

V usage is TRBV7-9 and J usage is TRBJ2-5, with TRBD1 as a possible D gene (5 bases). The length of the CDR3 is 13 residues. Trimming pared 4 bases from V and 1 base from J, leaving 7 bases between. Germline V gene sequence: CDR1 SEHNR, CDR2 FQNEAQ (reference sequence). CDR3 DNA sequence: TGTGCCAGCAGCTGGGGCACCCAAGAGACCCAGTACTTC. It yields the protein CASSWGTQETQYF.

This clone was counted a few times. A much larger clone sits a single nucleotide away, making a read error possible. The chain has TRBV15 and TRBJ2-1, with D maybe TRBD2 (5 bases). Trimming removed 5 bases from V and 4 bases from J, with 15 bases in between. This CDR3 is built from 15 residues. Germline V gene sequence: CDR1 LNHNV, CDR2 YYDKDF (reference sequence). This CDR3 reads CATSQARVGYNEQFF. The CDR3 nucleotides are TGTGCCACCAGCCAGGCGCGGGTGGGTTACAATGAGCAGTTCTTC.

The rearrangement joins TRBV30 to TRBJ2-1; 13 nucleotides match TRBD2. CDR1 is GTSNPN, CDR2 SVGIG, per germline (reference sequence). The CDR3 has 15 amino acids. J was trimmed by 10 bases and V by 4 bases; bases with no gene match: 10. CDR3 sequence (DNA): TGTGCCTGGACCCGAAGGACTAGCGGGAGCTTCGAGCAGTTCTTC. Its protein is CAWTRRTSGSFEQFF.

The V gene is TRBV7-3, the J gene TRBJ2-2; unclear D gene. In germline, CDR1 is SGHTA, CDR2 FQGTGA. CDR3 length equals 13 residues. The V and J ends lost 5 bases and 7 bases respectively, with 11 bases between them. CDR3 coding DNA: TGTGCCAGCAGCACCCGACAAATCGGGGAGCTGTTTTTT. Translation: CASSTRQIGELFF.

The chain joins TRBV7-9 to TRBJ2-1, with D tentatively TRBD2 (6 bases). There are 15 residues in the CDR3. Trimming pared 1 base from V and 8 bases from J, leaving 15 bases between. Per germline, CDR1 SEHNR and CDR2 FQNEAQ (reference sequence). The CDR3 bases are TGTGCCAGCAGCTTAGGGGGAGGATCACCCCATGAGCAGTTCTTC. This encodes CASSLGGGSPHEQFF.

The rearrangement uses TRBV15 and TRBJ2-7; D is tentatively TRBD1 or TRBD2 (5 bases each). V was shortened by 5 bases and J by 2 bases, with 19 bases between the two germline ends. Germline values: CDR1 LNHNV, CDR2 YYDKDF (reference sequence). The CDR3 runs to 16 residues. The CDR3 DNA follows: TGTGCCACCAGCTCATGGTCCCGGGACCTCACCTACGAGCAGTACTTC. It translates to CATSSWSRDLTYEQYF.

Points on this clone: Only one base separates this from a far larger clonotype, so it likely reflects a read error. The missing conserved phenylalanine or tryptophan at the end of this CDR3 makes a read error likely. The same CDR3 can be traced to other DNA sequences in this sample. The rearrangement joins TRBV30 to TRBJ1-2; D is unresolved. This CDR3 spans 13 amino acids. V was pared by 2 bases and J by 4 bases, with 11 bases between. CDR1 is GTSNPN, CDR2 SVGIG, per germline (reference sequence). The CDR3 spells CAWSPGLSYGYTL. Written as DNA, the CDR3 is TGTGCCTGGAGTCCTGGCTTAAGCTATGGCTACACCTTA.

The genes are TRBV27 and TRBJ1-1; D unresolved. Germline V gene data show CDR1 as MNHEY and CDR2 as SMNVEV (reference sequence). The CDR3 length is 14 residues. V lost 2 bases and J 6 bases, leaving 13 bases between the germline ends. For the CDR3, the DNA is TGTGCCAGCAGTTTAAATATCCACAACTCTGAAGCTTTCTTT. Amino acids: CASSLNIHNSEAFF.